The rows below give T cell receptor beta chains drawn from one sample of a study of shared clonotypes between healthy human individuals. Here immunoSEQ multiplex PCR was the method, and the copy in TCRdb shows in-frame clones only, minus some. The sample includes 2 million to 2.5 million clones, roughly 93% of them seen just once. Sequencing was performed on naive CD4+ T cells from PBMCs. These receptors all stem from a man aged 18 to 35 in good health. Some clones in this sample may be carry-over from other donors' samples. CDR3s include the opening cysteine and the closing phenylalanine or tryptophan. The D gene is left open where the match is weak. Clone sizes are given selectively: once, few, many, or a class where the clone is expanded.

17	TRBV19	-	TRBJ1-3	-	TGTGCCAGTAGTTTCATAAGTCGTCTACGATCCGGAAACACCATATATTTT	CASSFISRLRSGNTIYF
13	TRBV29-1	-	TRBJ2-3	-	TGCAGCGTTCAGTCCCTCTACACAGATACGCAGTATTTT	CSVQSLYTDTQYF
15	TRBV30	once	TRBJ2-2	TRBD2	TGTGCCTGGAGCGAGGGACTAGCGAGCACCGGGGAGCTGTTTTTT	CAWSEGLASTGELFF
11	TRBV28	-	TRBJ2-3	-	TGTGCCAGCAGCTCGCTAGATACGCAGTATTTT	CASSSLDTQYF
13	TRBV29-1	-	TRBJ2-3	TRBD2	TGCAGCAAGCGGGAGGGCGGAACAGATACGCAGTATTTT	CSKREGGTDTQYF
11	TRBV5-4	-	TRBJ2-7	-	TGTGCCAGCAGCTCCACTAGGGAGCAGTACTTC	CASSSTREQYF
13	TRBV6-5	-	TRBJ1-3	-	TGTGCCAGCAGTCGAACTTCTGGAAACACCATATATTTT	CASSRTSGNTIYF
17	TRBV2	once	TRBJ1-3	TRBD1	TGTGCCAGCAGCTATACCCCGGGACAGGGGAAAGGAAACACCATATATTTT	CASSYTPGQGKGNTIYF
15	TRBV7-3	-	TRBJ2-3	TRBD2	TGTGCCAGCAGCTCTAGCGGGAGGGCGACAGATACGCAGTATTTT	CASSSSGRATDTQYF
18	TRBV4-1	once	TRBJ1-5	-	TGCGCCAGCAGCCAAGGCGGGGTATCCAGGGGAAGGGGTCAGCCCCAGCATTTT	CASSQGGVSRGRGQPQHF
17	TRBV27	once	TRBJ2-1	TRBD2	TGTGCCAGCAGTTTACCGGGACTAGCGAGCTCCTACAATGAGCAGTTCTTC	CASSLPGLASSYNEQFF
16	TRBV29-1	-	TRBJ1-1	-	TGCAGCGTTGAAGATAGGCAGCGAGGTATGAACACTGAAGCTTTCTTT	CSVEDRQRGMNTEAFF
17	TRBV19	-	TRBJ1-2	TRBD1	TGTGCCAGTACCCCCCTCGGGACAGGAGAGCTCGACTATGGCTACACCTTC	CASTPLGTGELDYGYTF
14	TRBV5-1	-	TRBJ2-7	TRBD2	TGCGCCAGCAGCTTCCTAGCGGGAAACTACGAGCAGTACTTC	CASSFLAGNYEQYF
13	TRBV6-1	-	TRBJ2-2	-	TGTGCCAGCAGTGAATCATATTGGGGGGAGCTGTTTTTT	CASSESYWGELFF
13	TRBV19	-	TRBJ2-7	-	TGTGCCAGTAGTAGACGGGACTCCTACGAGCAGTACTTC	CASSRRDSYEQYF
16	TRBV7-2	-	TRBJ2-7	TRBD2	TGTGCCAGCAGCCCACCGGCGGCGGGAGGAAATTACGAGCAGTACTTC	CASSPPAAGGNYEQYF
15	TRBV7-9	-	TRBJ1-1	-	TGTGCCAGCAGCGCGAGTTACAGGGTAAGCACTGAAGCTTTCTTT	CASSASYRVSTEAFF
15	TRBV7-9	-	TRBJ2-7	TRBD1	TGTGCCAGCAGCTTGGAAGGGACAGGGGGCTACGAGCAGTACTTC	CASSLEGTGGYEQYF
12	TRBV28	-	TRBJ2-5	-	TGTGCCAGTCAGGGGGAGGGCGGGACCCAGTACTTC	CASQGEGGTQYF
13	TRBV10-2	-	TRBJ2-5	TRBD1	TGCGCCACCCGACAGGGTGGGGGAGAGACCCAGTACTTC	CATRQGGGETQYF
13	TRBV9	-	TRBJ1-3	TRBD1	TGTGCCAGCCAGGGGGCCTCTGGAAACACCATATATTTT	CASQGASGNTIYF
19	TRBV28	-	TRBJ1-4	-	TGTGCCAGCAGCTCCCAATTTTTGTATCAGGGGCTACGTAATGAAAAACTGTTTTTT	CASSSQFLYQGLRNEKLFF
12	TRBV10-3	-	TRBJ1-3	-	TGTGCCATCACCCGGGGGCGGGACACCATATATTTT	CAITRGRDTIYF
11	TRBV25-1	-	TRBJ1-2	-	TGTGCCAGCAGGATTCTCGATGACTACACCTTC	CASRILDDYTF
13	TRBV7-6	-	TRBJ1-2	TRBD1	TGTGCCAGCAGCGCGGGACAGATTTATGGCTACACCTTC	CASSAGQIYGYTF
14	TRBV4-1	-	TRBJ2-7	TRBD2	TGCGCCAGCACAGGACTAGCGGGAGCCGGCGAGCAGTACTTC	CASTGLAGAGEQYF
16	TRBV6-1	-	TRBJ2-5	-	TGTGCCAGCAGTGAAGGAGTGGGAGGAGGCCAAGAGACCCAGTACTTC	CASSEGVGGGQETQYF
14	TRBV28	-	TRBJ2-3	-	TGTGCCAGCAGCTCAGTCTTGGTCGCAGATACGCAGTATTTT	CASSSVLVADTQYF
16	TRBV4-1	-	TRBJ1-1	-	TGCGCCAGCAGCCCCGTCGGGCCTGTCCTGAACACTGAAGCTTTCTTT	CASSPVGPVLNTEAFF
16	TRBV7-2	-	TRBJ2-7	-	TGTGCCAGCACCCGGCTTCACGTGTCTTCCTCCTACGAGCAGTACTTC	CASTRLHVSSSYEQYF
14	TRBV5-4	-	TRBJ2-3	-	TGTGCCAGCAGCTTGGCACAGGGCGCAGATACGCAGTATTTT	CASSLAQGADTQYF
12	TRBV27	once	TRBJ2-5	-	TGTGCCAGCGCTCCCAGGGGTCAGACCCAGTACTTC	CASAPRGQTQYF
13	TRBV11-3	-	TRBJ2-7	-	TGTGCCAGCAGCTTGGGGGTATCCTACGAGCAGTACTTC	CASSLGVSYEQYF
15	TRBV5-1	-	TRBJ2-7	TRBD1	TGCGCCAGCAGGACCACACCCGGGACAGACTACGAGCAGTACTTC	CASRTTPGTDYEQYF
13	TRBV9	-	TRBJ1-1	TRBD1	TGTGCCAGCAGCGGTGGGACAGCTACTGAAGCTTTCTTT	CASSGGTATEAFF
11	TRBV5-6	few	TRBJ2-5	-	TGTGCCAGCAGCTTACAAGAGACCCAGTACTTC	CASSLQETQYF
11	TRBV19	-	TRBJ2-7	-	TGTGCCAGTCGCAACTACTACGAGCAGTACTTC	CASRNYYEQYF
13	TRBV2	-	TRBJ1-2	-	TGTGCCAGCGAAGGGGGAAGCAGCTATGGCTACACCTTC	CASEGGSSYGYTF
18	TRBV6-4	-	TRBJ2-7	TRBD1	TGTGCCAGCACCATCAAACACACCTGGGGACAGGGGAGCTACGAGCAGTACTTC	CASTIKHTWGQGSYEQYF
15	TRBV9	-	TRBJ1-4	TRBD1	TGTGCCAGCAGCCCCACGACAGGGAGAAATGAAAAACTGTTTTTT	CASSPTTGRNEKLFF
13	TRBV5-4	-	TRBJ2-1	-	TGTGCCAGCAGCAAAACAGGGTTGGAAGAGCAGTTCTTC	CASSKTGLEEQFF
12	TRBV18	once	TRBJ2-7	-	TGTGCCAGCTCACCACTCCTTAGCGAGCAGTACTTC	CASSPLLSEQYF
14	TRBV7-3	-	TRBJ2-7	-	TGTGCCAGCAGCTTAAGGGGACGAATGGGCGAGCAGTACTTC	CASSLRGRMGEQYF
15	TRBV5-4	-	TRBJ1-2	TRBD1	TGTGCCAGCAGCTTGGATCAGGGGGTGTACTATGGCTACACCTTC	CASSLDQGVYYGYTF
14	TRBV6-1	-	TRBJ1-1	-	TGTGCCAGCAGTGAGGTGGGGTCAGCCACTGAAGCTTTCTTT	CASSEVGSATEAFF
13	TRBV4-1	-	TRBJ2-5	-	TGCGCCAGCAGCCAAGTAACCGCGGAGACCCAGTACTTC	CASSQVTAETQYF